This TCR beta chain emerged from a study of brain T cells in children with intractable seizures. Study outcomes and limitations: Pre- and post-surgery blood differed in depth, so pre-surgery absences may be undersampling. Only CDR3 sequence similarity suggested viral specificity, without known HCMV serostatus.

Sequencing used immunoSEQ multiplex PCR; TCRdb keeps in-frame clones, though not all of them. Of fewer than 80,000 clones in the sample, 95% to 97% are singletons; the top ten hold 0.38%. A word on this clone: Its cognate antigen is unknown.

Trimming removed 4 bases from V and 1 base from J, with 11 bases in between. Germline CDR1 is SNHLY and CDR2 is FYNNEI. This CDR3 spans 14 amino acids. The sequenced cases were selected for having the highest brain T cell transcript signatures. Before surgery, patients took at least one anti-epileptic drug. This material consisted of peripheral blood, taken at surgery. The chain couples TRBV2 to TRBJ2-7; TRBD1 might be the D (5 bases). This TCR was sampled from a boy under three years old with focal cortical dysplasia and intractable seizures. The DNA for the CDR3 is TGTGCCAGCAGTGTAGACAGATTATCCTACGAGCAGTACTTC. It is translated as CASSVDRLSYEQYF.